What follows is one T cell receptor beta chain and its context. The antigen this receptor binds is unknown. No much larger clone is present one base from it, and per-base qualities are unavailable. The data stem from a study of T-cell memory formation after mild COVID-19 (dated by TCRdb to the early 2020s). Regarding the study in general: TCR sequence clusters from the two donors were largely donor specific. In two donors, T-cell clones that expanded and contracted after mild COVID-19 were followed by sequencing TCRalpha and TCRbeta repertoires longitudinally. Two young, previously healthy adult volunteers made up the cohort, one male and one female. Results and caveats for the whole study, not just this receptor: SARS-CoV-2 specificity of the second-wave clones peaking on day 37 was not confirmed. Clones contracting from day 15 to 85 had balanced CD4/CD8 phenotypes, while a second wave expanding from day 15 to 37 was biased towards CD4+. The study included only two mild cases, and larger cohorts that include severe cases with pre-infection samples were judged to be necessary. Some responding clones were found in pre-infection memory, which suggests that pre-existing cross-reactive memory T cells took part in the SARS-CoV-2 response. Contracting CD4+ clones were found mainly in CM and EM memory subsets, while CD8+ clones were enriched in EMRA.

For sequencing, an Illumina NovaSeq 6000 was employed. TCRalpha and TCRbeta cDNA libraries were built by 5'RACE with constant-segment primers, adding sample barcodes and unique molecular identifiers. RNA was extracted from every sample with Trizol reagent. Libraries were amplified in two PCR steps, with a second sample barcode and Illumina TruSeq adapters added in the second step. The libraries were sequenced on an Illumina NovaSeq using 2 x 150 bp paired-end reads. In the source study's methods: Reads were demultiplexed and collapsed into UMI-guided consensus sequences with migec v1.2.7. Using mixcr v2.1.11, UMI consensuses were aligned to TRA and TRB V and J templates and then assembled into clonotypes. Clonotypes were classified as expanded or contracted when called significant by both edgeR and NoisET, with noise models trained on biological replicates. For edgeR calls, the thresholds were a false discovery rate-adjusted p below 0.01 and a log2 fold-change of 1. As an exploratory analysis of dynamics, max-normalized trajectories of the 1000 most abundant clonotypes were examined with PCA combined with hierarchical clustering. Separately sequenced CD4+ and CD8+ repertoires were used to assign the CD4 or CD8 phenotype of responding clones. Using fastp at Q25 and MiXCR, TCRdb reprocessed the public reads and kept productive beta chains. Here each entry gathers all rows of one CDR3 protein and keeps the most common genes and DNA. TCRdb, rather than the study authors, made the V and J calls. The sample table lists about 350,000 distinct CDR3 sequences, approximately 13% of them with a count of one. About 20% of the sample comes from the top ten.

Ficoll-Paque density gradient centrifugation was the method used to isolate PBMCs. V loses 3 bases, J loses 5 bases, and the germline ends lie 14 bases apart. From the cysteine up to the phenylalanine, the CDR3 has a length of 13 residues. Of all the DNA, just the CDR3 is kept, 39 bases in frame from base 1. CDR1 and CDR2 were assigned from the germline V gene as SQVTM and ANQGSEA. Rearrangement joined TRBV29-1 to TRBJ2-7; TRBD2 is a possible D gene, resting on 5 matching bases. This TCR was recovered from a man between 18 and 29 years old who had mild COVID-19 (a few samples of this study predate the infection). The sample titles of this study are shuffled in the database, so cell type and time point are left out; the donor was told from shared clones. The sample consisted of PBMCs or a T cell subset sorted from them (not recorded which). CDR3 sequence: CSVDGWGEHEQYF. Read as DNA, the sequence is TGCAGCGTTGATGGGTGGGGAGAGCACGAGCAGTACTTC.